This entry describes one T cell receptor (beta chain). Its antigen is not known. Both 60 Vbeta primers and 13 Jbeta primers went into the PCR. Profiling relied on immunoSEQ multiplex PCR, and the TCRdb table lists in-frame clones only, not all of them. The data contain 170,000 or so clones, 65% to 80% of them singletons. This sample was included in a study of cytomegalovirus exposure and HLA in healthy donors. CDR3 length: 14 amino acids. The germline V gene encodes CDR1 SGHTA and CDR2 FQGNSA. Overall study results and limits: When a later analysis was performed, an Asian-associated ancestry cluster reportedly had fewer N-insertions than the roughly 700-donor mean.

The receptor was isolated from a woman aged 50 to 60 in good health and CMV-seropositive. The V call is TRBV7-2, the J call TRBJ2-5; D is uncertain. The last part of the DNA fits TRBJ2-7 better; the J call may be wrong. The sequencing input was PBMCs. The CDR3 is CASSLRRSSYEQYF. The CDR3 DNA is TGTGCCAGCAGCCTCAGACGGAGCTCCTACGAGCAGTACTTC.